Following are 6 T cell receptor beta chains from one sample sequenced in a study of identifying expanded T cells in peripheral blood. Measured with immunoSEQ multiplex PCR; TCRdb has only the in-frame clones, and not every one. The profile shows 100,000 or so clones, around 88% of them singletons. Sequences were obtained from blood. The receptor set was obtained from a person aged 18 to 75 in good health.

This clone was detected once. The rearrangement links TRBV7-9 to TRBJ1-5; D not certain. Trimming removed 3 bases from V and 4 bases from J, with 7 bases in between. CDR3 size: 13 residues. Germline loops: CDR1 SEHNR, CDR2 FQNEAQ (reference sequence). The CDR3 DNA reads TGTGCCAGCAGCTTTGCGGGTAATCAGCCCCAGCATTTT. As protein: CASSFAGNQPQHF.

V gene TRBV28 combines with J gene TRBJ2-7; the D is unclear. CDR3 length: 15 residues. V lost 4 bases and J 4 bases, leaving 17 bases between the germline ends. Germline V gene lookup returns CDR1 MDHEN and CDR2 SYDVKM. The DNA of the CDR3 is TGTGCCAGCAGTTATCAAGGGTTGTCCCGTTACGAGCAGTACTTC. Protein: CASSYQGLSRYEQYF. Supplemented by reference TRBV28 and TRBJ2-7, the full variable domain reads DVKVTQSSRYLVKRTGEKVFLECVQDMDHENMFWYRQDPGLGLRLIYFSYDVKMKEKGDIPEGYSVSREKKERFSLILESASTNQTSMYLCASSYQGLSRYEQYFGPGTRLTVT.

As DNA, the CDR3 is TGTGCCAGCTCACCAGCGGCAGGCGGAGAGCAGTACTTC. Amino acids: CASSPAAGGEQYF. The chain carries TRBV18 and TRBJ2-7, with D unclear. V gave up 2 bases and J gave up 7 bases, with 12 bases separating them. Germline V gene lookup returns CDR1 KGHSH and CDR2 LQKENI. The CDR3 runs 13 residues.

The chain links TRBV7-3 to TRBJ2-5; D possibly corresponds to TRBD1 (5 bases). The length of the CDR3 is 14 residues. The V and J ends lost 5 bases and 5 bases respectively, with 15 bases between them. Germline CDR1 and CDR2: SGHTA and FQGTGA. The CDR3 reads CASSQGLRVETQYF. The CDR3 region has the DNA TGTGCCAGCAGCCAGGGTTTACGGGTCGAGACCCAGTACTTC.

The gene calls are TRBV5-1 and TRBJ2-1; D ambiguous. Deletions cut 4 bases from V and 7 bases from J, with 21 bases between. Germline V lookup: CDR1 SGHRS, CDR2 YFSETQ. This CDR3 is built from 16 residues. The CDR3 here is CASSKDRVQDWNEQFF. The CDR3 region has the DNA TGCGCCAGCAGCAAGGACCGGGTCCAAGATTGGAATGAGCAGTTCTTC. The complete variable domain, with remaining parts taken from reference TRBV5-1 and TRBJ2-1, reads KAGVTQTPRYLIKTRGQQVTLSCSPISGHRSVSWYQQTPGQGLQFLFEYFSETQRNKGNFPGRFSGRQFSNSRSEMNVSTLELGDSALYLCASSKDRVQDWNEQFFGPGTRLTVL.

The chain employs TRBV7-2 and TRBJ2-1; no clear D gene. This CDR3 has 14 residues. Trimming removed 5 bases from V and 10 bases from J, with 18 bases in between. Germline V CDR1 and CDR2: SGHTA, FQGNSA. CDR3 amino acids: CASSRPSPRREQFF. The CDR3 nucleotides are TGTGCCAGCAGCCGCCCATCCCCAAGGCGGGAGCAGTTCTTC.